Below are 7 T cell receptor beta chains sequenced from a single sample in a study of control samples from healthy donors and cancer patients. Produced via immunoSEQ multiplex PCR; TCRdb's table is partial and in-frame only. The sample consists of roughly 120,000 clones, 85% to 95% of them appearing once. The specimen was PBMCs. These receptors were collected from a man aged 50 or older with head and neck cancer.

The V and J genes are TRBV12-2 and TRBJ2-6. TRBV12-2 is listed as a pseudogene. The CDR3 spans 20 residues. This chain's CDR3 is CASRLIPARDPRAGANVLTF. As DNA, the CDR3 is TGTGCAAGTCGCTTAATCCCCGCCCGGGACCCAAGGGCTGGGGCCAACGTCCTGACTTTC.

This chain joins TRBV7-2 and TRBJ2-5; D not resolved. The CDR3 is made up of 13 amino acids. CDR1 is SGHTA, CDR2 FQGNSA, per germline. With 2 bases removed from V and 9 bases from J, the gap between germline ends came to 13 bases. CDR3 region: CASSLFSAQAQYF. Here the CDR3 DNA reads TGTGCCAGCAGCTTATTCAGTGCTCAGGCCCAGTACTTC.

This chain uses TRBV29-1 with TRBJ1-1; D is unresolved. The CDR3 consists of 14 residues. Trimming cost V 6 bases and J 2 bases, with 16 bases left between them. CDR1 is SQVTM and CDR2 is ANQGSEA in the germline V gene. CDR3 residues: CSVSPGSYNTEAFF. The CDR3 DNA reads TGCAGCGTCTCACCGGGATCCTACAACACTGAAGCTTTCTTT.

The V and J genes are TRBV6-5 and TRBJ1-3, with no clear D. CDR1 and CDR2 (germline): MNHEY, SVGAGI. The V end lost 6 bases, the J end lost 0 bases, and 12 bases lay between the germline ends. This CDR3 region has 15 residues. The CDR3 sequence is CASRRTSSSGNTIYF. As DNA, the CDR3 is TGTGCCAGCAGAAGGACCTCGAGCTCTGGAAACACCATATATTTT.

This rearrangement joins TRBV9 to TRBJ1-2, with D tentatively TRBD1 (5 bases). The CDR3 extends over 16 amino acids. V shed 1 base and J shed 8 bases, with 21 bases lying between them. The germline V gene encodes CDR1 SGDLS and CDR2 YYNGEE. DNA of the CDR3: TGTGCCAGCAGCGTAAATCTTCGGGGGGTGGATGAAGGCTACACCTTC. Protein: CASSVNLRGVDEGYTF.

The V and J genes are TRBV28 and TRBJ1-5; D may be TRBD1 (5 bases). Germline V lookup: CDR1 MDHEN, CDR2 SYDVKM. This CDR3 contains 14 residues. Between the trimmed V and J ends, which lost 2 bases and 1 base, there was a span of 6 bases. The CDR3 here is CASSLAGSNQPQHF. CDR3 DNA: TGTGCCAGCAGTTTAGCAGGGAGCAATCAGCCCCAGCATTTT. The full variable domain, in which reference TRBV28 and TRBJ1-5 provide the parts outside the CDR3, is DVKVTQSSRYLVKRTGEKVFLECVQDMDHENMFWYRQDPGLGLRLIYFSYDVKMKEKGDIPEGYSVSREKKERFSLILESASTNQTSMYLCASSLAGSNQPQHFGDGTRLSIL.

The chain recombines TRBV7-9 with TRBJ2-1, with D possibly matching TRBD1 (6 bases). This CDR3 region has 15 residues. Germline CDR1 and CDR2: SEHNR and FQNEAQ (reference sequence). Trimming stripped 3 bases from V and 15 bases from J, with 24 bases between. The CDR3, as DNA: TGTGCCAGCAGCTTGGGAGACAGGCCGGGCGAGGGATGGTTCTTC. Its protein product is CASSLGDRPGEGWFF.